A single sample is the source of the 30 T cell receptor beta chains below, sequenced in a study of cytomegalovirus exposure and HLA in healthy donors. PCR involved 60 Vbeta and 13 Jbeta primers. Using immunoSEQ multiplex PCR, the repertoire was profiled, and TCRdb retains in-frame clones only, with some absent. The sample has around 120,000 clones; about three quarters are singletons. Sequenced sample: PBMCs. These receptors were obtained from a woman aged 55-75 years in good health and CMV-seropositive.

The J gene is TRBJ1-3, the V gene TRBV7-9; tentatively, D is TRBD1 (5 bases). The length of the CDR3 is 16 residues. Germline V gene data show CDR1 as SEHNR and CDR2 as FQNEAQ (reference sequence). V dropped 4 bases and J dropped 4 bases, with 17 bases sitting between them. CDR3 bases: TGTGCCAGCAGCTCCCTTGTGGGGGGGACCGGAAACACCATATATTTT. As protein: CASSSLVGGTGNTIYF.

The CDR3: CASNTWGYSNQPQHF. The CDR3 DNA sequence: TGTGCCAGTAACACATGGGGCTATAGCAATCAGCCCCAGCATTTT. The chain has TRBV19 and TRBJ1-5, with D possibly TRBD1 on 5 matching bases. The V end was cut by 7 bases, the J end by 0 bases, with 13 bases between. The CDR3 is 15 amino acids. Germline lookup yields CDR1 LNHDA and CDR2 SQIVND (reference sequence). Complete variable domain (other parts from reference TRBV19 and TRBJ1-5): DGGITQSPKYLFRKEGQNVTLSCEQNLNHDAMYWYRQDPGQGLRLIYYSQIVNDFQKGDIAEGYSVSREKKESFPLTVTSAQKNPTAFYLCASNTWGYSNQPQHFGDGTRLSIL.

The J gene is TRBJ2-7, the V gene TRBV28; D remains unclear. V was cut by 2 bases and J by 7 bases, with 6 bases left in between. The CDR3 sequence is 11 residues long. The germline V gene encodes CDR1 MDHEN and CDR2 SYDVKM. CDR3 bases: TGTGCCAGCAGTTTAGTTCGGGAGCAGTACTTC. Translating it yields CASSLVREQYF.

This chain's CDR3 is CASSFEDVEQYF. CDR3 DNA sequence: TGTGCCAGCAGCTTCGAGGATGTCGAGCAGTACTTC. V and J are TRBV7-9 and TRBJ2-7; D is undetermined. CDR1 SEHNR and CDR2 FQNEAQ come from the germline V gene (reference sequence). CDR3 length: 12 residues. The V end lost 3 bases, the J end lost 6 bases, and 9 bases lay between the germline ends.

The chain carries TRBV6-6 and TRBJ2-1; tentative D call: TRBD2 (6 bases). Per the germline V gene, CDR1 is MNHNY and CDR2 is SVGAGI (reference sequence). This CDR3 region has 16 residues. Trimming cost V 4 bases and J 5 bases, with 18 bases left between them. The CDR3 DNA follows: TGTGCCAGCAGTTCTACCCGGGGGATCGGAAACAATGAGCAGTTCTTC. It translates to CASSSTRGIGNNEQFF.

This chain joins TRBV5-4 and TRBJ1-2, with unresolved D. V lost 0 bases, J lost 5 bases, and 5 bases lay in between. The CDR3 contains 12 residues. Per the germline V gene, CDR1 is SGHNT and CDR2 is YYREEE (reference sequence). In DNA, the CDR3 is TGTGCCAGCAGCTTGGACGGTTATGGCTACACCTTC. Its translation: CASSLDGYGYTF.

The J gene is TRBJ1-5, the V gene TRBV4-1; the match to TRBD1 covers 7 bases. The germline V gene encodes CDR1 MGHRA and CDR2 YSYEKL. With V trimmed by 1 base and J by 4 bases, 7 bases remained unmatched. CDR3 size: 16 residues. Here the CDR3 DNA reads TGCGCCAGCAGCCAAGCCCCTGGACAGGTGAATCAGCCCCAGCATTTT. This sequence encodes CASSQAPGQVNQPQHF.

This sequence joins TRBV28 and TRBJ2-5, with 9 bases fitting TRBD1. The CDR3 is 14 amino acids. CDR1 is MDHEN and CDR2 is SYDVKM in the germline V gene. V was clipped by 6 bases and J by 3 bases; unmatched bases: 5. DNA for the CDR3: TGTGCCAGCAGGACAGGGGGGGCCGAAGAGACCCAGTACTTC. This gives the protein CASRTGGAEETQYF.

This clone occurred a few times. The chain recombines TRBV14 with TRBJ1-3; 10 nucleotides agree with TRBD1. This CDR3 has 15 residues. Germline lookup yields CDR1 SGHDN and CDR2 FVKESK. Trimming removed 1 base from V and 3 bases from J; junction bases left unmatched: 0. The CDR3 bases are TGTGCCAGCAGCCAAGGGACAGGGGGTGGAAACACCATATATTTT. Translated, it gives CASSQGTGGGNTIYF.

The rearrangement links TRBV2 to TRBJ2-3, with D perhaps TRBD1 (7 bases). There are 17 residues in the CDR3. Trimming left V 8 bases short and J 5 bases short, with 26 bases between. Germline V lookup: CDR1 SNHLY, CDR2 FYNNEI. The CDR3 DNA reads as TGTGCCAGCGGAGCCGGAGGGGGCGGGGTGAGTGGAGATACGCAGTATTTT. Amino acids: CASGAGGGGVSGDTQYF.

The chain links TRBV6-5 to TRBJ2-7; D might be TRBD2 (6 bases). The CDR3 has 16 residues. Germline V gene lookup returns CDR1 MNHEY and CDR2 SVGAGI. V lost 0 bases and J lost 3, with 15 bases in between. The CDR3 spells CASSYSSGEAVYEQYF. In DNA form, the CDR3 reads TGTGCCAGCAGTTACTCGTCGGGGGAGGCGGTCTACGAGCAGTACTTC.

This clone has more than one count but fewer than ten. The chain recombines TRBV10-3 with TRBJ1-2; 8 nucleotides align to TRBD1. The ends lost 3 bases at V and 8 bases at J; junction bases unmatched: 2. From germline, CDR1 is ENHRY and CDR2 SYGVKD. The CDR3 spans 12 residues. DNA for the CDR3: TGTGCCATCAGTGAAGGACAGGGCGGCTACACCTTC. It specifies CAISEGQGGYTF.

The J gene is TRBJ2-2, the V gene TRBV27; 9 bases match TRBD1. The CDR3 sequence is 16 residues long. Trimming cost V 4 bases and J 4 bases; bases outside gene matches: 7. The germline V gene has CDR1 MNHEY and CDR2 SMNVEV (reference sequence). Here the CDR3 DNA reads TGTGCCAGCAGTTACCCACAGGGGGCGCGCACCGGGGAGCTGTTTTTT. Translation: CASSYPQGARTGELFF.

This sequence joins TRBV5-4 and TRBJ1-3, with a possible D match to TRBD1 (5 bases). Germline assignment: CDR1 SGHNT and CDR2 YYREEE (reference sequence). The CDR3 loop spans 16 amino acids. Trimming stripped 0 bases from V and 2 bases from J, with 12 bases between. DNA of the CDR3: TGTGCCAGCAGCTTGGGGTTGGCAGGGCCTGGAAACACCATATATTTT. Translation gives CASSLGLAGPGNTIYF. The complete variable domain, with remaining parts taken from reference TRBV5-4 and TRBJ1-3, reads ETGVTQSPTHLIKTRGQQVTLRCSSQSGHNTVSWYQQALGQGPQFIFQYYREEENGRGNFPPRFSGLQFPNYSSELNVNALELDDSALYLCASSLGLAGPGNTIYFGEGSWLTVV.

The V call is TRBV18, the J call TRBJ1-3; 9 nucleotides match TRBD1. Trimming cost V 5 bases and J 1 base; bases outside gene matches: 3. Looked up from germline, CDR1 is KGHSH and CDR2 is LQKENI. The CDR3 length is 15 residues. This CDR3 is CASSAQGASGNTIYF. The CDR3, as DNA: TGTGCCAGCTCAGCACAGGGGGCGTCTGGAAACACCATATATTTT.

The CDR3 bases are TGTGCCAGTACCATTGGTGGGACTAGCGGGGGGATCGAGCAGTACTTC. It is translated as CASTIGGTSGGIEQYF. The rearrangement uses TRBV19 and TRBJ2-7; 15 positions match TRBD2. This CDR3 is built from 16 residues. With 7 bases clipped from V and 6 bases from J, the junction kept 10 bases outside the gene matches. Germline-derived CDR1 and CDR2 are LNHDA and SQIVND (reference sequence).

This clone was picked up a small number of times. J is TRBJ1-1 and V is TRBV18, with 8 bases that match TRBD1. The CDR3 runs 14 residues. After removal of 4 bases from V and 5 bases from J, the junction contained 6 bases not matched to a gene. Germline assignment: CDR1 KGHSH and CDR2 LQKENI. CDR3 sequence (DNA): TGTGCCAGCTCACAACAGGGGGAGGGTACTGAAGCTTTCTTT. Translating it yields CASSQQGEGTEAFF.

J is TRBJ2-5 and V is TRBV29-1, with a weak D call TRBD2 (7 bases). With 6 bases removed from V and 5 bases from J, the gap between germline ends came to 22 bases. The germline CDR1 and CDR2 sequences are SQVTM and ANQGSEA. This CDR3 region has 15 residues. CDR3 loop: CSVTKGGQGFETQYF. For the CDR3, the DNA is TGCAGCGTGACGAAGGGGGGGCAGGGCTTCGAGACCCAGTACTTC.

The chain is built from TRBV2 and TRBJ1-5; D is ambiguous. This CDR3 comprises 16 residues. Germline V gene data show CDR1 as SNHLY and CDR2 as FYNNEI. Trimming took off 3 bases at V and 0 bases at J, with 12 bases between the two ends. The CDR3 loop reads CASSDSGEDSNQPQHF. DNA for the CDR3: TGTGCCAGCAGTGATTCTGGGGAGGATAGCAATCAGCCCCAGCATTTT.

V and J are TRBV19 and TRBJ1-4; D gene uncertain. The CDR3 spans 13 residues. V was pared by 6 bases and J by 4 bases, with 9 bases between. Per germline, CDR1 LNHDA and CDR2 SQIVND (reference sequence). CDR3 bases: TGTGCCAGTAGGGCCCTTGGTAATGAAAAACTGTTTTTT. This sequence encodes CASRALGNEKLFF. Full variable domain (missing parts from reference TRBV19 and TRBJ1-4): DGGITQSPKYLFRKEGQNVTLSCEQNLNHDAMYWYRQDPGQGLRLIYYSQIVNDFQKGDIAEGYSVSREKKESFPLTVTSAQKNPTAFYLCASRALGNEKLFFGSGTQLSVL.

This clone was detected only once. The rearrangement links TRBV19 to TRBJ1-5, with TRBD1 matching over 7 bases. V was pared by 3 bases and J by 0 bases, with 11 bases of the junction left unmatched. The length of the CDR3 is 18 residues. Germline V gene lookup returns CDR1 LNHDA and CDR2 SQIVND (reference sequence). CDR3 nucleotides: TGTGCCAGTAGTATGATGGGGACAGAGATCTATAGCAATCAGCCCCAGCATTTT. It translates to CASSMMGTEIYSNQPQHF.

This clone was found a few times. The chain carries TRBV11-2 and TRBJ2-4; 7 nucleotides line up with TRBD1. The CDR3 sequence is 18 residues long. CDR1 and CDR2 (germline): SGHAT, FQNNGV. V lost 0 bases, J lost 0 bases, and 8 bases stayed unmatched. The CDR3 nucleotides read TGTGCCAGCAGCTTAGATCTGGAGACAGGGATAGCCAAAAACATTCAGTACTTC. The encoded protein is CASSLDLETGIAKNIQYF. The variable domain in full, completed from reference TRBV11-2 and TRBJ2-4, reads EAGVAQSPRYKIIEKRQSVAFWCNPISGHATLYWYQQILGQGPKLLIQFQNNGVVDDSQLPKDRFSAERLKGVDSTLKIQPAKLEDSAVYLCASSLDLETGIAKNIQYFGAGTRLSVL.

V usage is TRBV5-8 and J usage is TRBJ1-2; no clear D gene. This CDR3 region has 16 residues. V shed 0 bases and J shed 4 bases, with 16 bases lying between them. Looked up from germline, CDR1 is SGHTS and CDR2 is YDEGEE. CDR3 region: CASSLGRNPTVYGYTF. CDR3 nucleotides: TGTGCCAGCAGCTTGGGGCGGAACCCAACCGTCTATGGCTACACCTTC.

The chain links TRBV15 to TRBJ1-4, with D possibly TRBD1 on 6 matching bases. V gave up 8 bases and J gave up 4 bases, with 14 bases separating them. The CDR3 sequence is 14 residues long. Germline V gene data show CDR1 as LNHNV and CDR2 as YYDKDF (reference sequence). The DNA for the CDR3 is TGTGCCACCGGGGCCGGGGGGCTTAATGAAAAACTGTTTTTT. Its protein is CATGAGGLNEKLFF.

This clone was recorded only once. The chain has TRBV7-9 and TRBJ1-2; 9 nucleotides align to TRBD1. The trim removed 4 bases at V and 7 bases at J, leaving 10 bases unmatched. This CDR3 comprises 15 residues. CDR1 SEHNR and CDR2 FQNEAQ come from the germline V gene (reference sequence). DNA of the CDR3: TGTGCCAGCAGCTCCCGGGACAGGGAAGGGGCTGGCTACACCTTC. Its protein is CASSSRDREGAGYTF.

This clone has more than one count but fewer than ten. The CDR3 protein is CSVRTSPAVEELFF. Here the CDR3 DNA reads TGCAGCGTTAGGACTAGCCCCGCGGTGGAGGAGCTGTTTTTT. The chain recombines TRBV29-1 with TRBJ2-2, with TRBD2 identical over 8 bases. From germline, CDR1 is SQVTM and CDR2 ANQGSEA. V trimming: 5 bases; J trimming: 10 bases; junction bases outside the gene matches: 12. The CDR3 runs 14 residues.

This clone was counted only a few times. The chain employs TRBV11-3 and TRBJ2-2; D remains ambiguous. The CDR3 covers 14 residues. Looked up from germline, CDR1 is SGHNT and CDR2 is YENEEA. The germline V and J ends were trimmed by 5 bases and 1 base, with 8 bases remaining between them. This CDR3 is CASSPRQNTGELFF. CDR3 bases: TGTGCCAGCAGCCCTCGACAGAACACCGGGGAGCTGTTTTTT.

The chain employs TRBV7-2 and TRBJ1-1; D unresolved. There are 13 residues in the CDR3. Germline V lookup: CDR1 SGHTA, CDR2 FQGNSA. V was clipped by 2 bases and J by 4 bases, with 8 bases between them. In DNA form, the CDR3 reads TGTGCCAGCAGCTTAATAGTAACCACTGAAGCTTTCTTT. Protein: CASSLIVTTEAFF.

The chain has TRBV10-1 and TRBJ2-1; 9 bases fit TRBD1. The CDR3 sequence is 15 residues long. J was trimmed by 8 bases and V by 5 bases; bases with no gene match: 10. Germline CDR1 is WNHNN and CDR2 is SYGVQD (reference sequence). DNA for the CDR3: TGCGCCAGCAGTAGGGGGACAGGGCTTCGGGATGAGCAGTTCTTC. Amino acid sequence: CASSRGTGLRDEQFF.

This chain uses TRBV2 with TRBJ2-7; 9 nucleotides align to TRBD1. Germline V lookup: CDR1 SNHLY, CDR2 FYNNEI. After removal of 2 bases from V and 3 bases from J, the junction contained 8 bases not matched to a gene. This CDR3 is 16 amino acids long. CDR3 nucleotide sequence: TGTGCCAGCAGTGAAAGGCCCGGGACAGGGCGCTACGAGCAGTACTTC. Its translation: CASSERPGTGRYEQYF.